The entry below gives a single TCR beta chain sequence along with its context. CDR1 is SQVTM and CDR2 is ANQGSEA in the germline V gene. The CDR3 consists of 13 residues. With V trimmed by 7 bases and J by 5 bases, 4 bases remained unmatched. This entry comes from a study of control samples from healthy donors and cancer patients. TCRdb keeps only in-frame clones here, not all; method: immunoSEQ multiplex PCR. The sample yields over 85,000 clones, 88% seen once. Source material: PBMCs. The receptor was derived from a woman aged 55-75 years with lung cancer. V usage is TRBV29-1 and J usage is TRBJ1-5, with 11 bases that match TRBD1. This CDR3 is CSAMGQGDQPQHF. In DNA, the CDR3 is TGCAGCGCCATGGGACAGGGGGATCAGCCCCAGCATTTT. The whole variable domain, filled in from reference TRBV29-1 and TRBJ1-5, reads SAVISQKPSRDICQRGTSLTIQCQVDSQVTMMFWYRQQPGQSLTLIATANQGSEATYESGFVIDKFPISRPNLTFSTLTVSNMSPEDSSIYLCSAMGQGDQPQHFGDGTRLSIL.